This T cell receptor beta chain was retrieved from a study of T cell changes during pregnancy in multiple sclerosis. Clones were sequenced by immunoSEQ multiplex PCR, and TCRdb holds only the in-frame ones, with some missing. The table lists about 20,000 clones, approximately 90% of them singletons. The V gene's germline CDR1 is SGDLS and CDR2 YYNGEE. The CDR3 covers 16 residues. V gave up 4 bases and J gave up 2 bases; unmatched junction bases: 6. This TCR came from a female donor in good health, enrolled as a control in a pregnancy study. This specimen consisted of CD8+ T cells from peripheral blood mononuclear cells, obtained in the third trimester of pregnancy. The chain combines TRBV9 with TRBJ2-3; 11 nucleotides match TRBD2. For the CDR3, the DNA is TGTGCCAGCAGCCCTCGACTAGCGGGACACACAGATACGCAGTATTTT. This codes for CASSPRLAGHTDTQYF.